The next 15 T cell receptor beta chains were all read from a single sample in a study of blood T cell repertoires in COVID-19. Measured with immunoSEQ multiplex PCR; TCRdb has only the in-frame clones, and not every one. The data contain about 200,000 clones, 86% of them singletons. Sequenced input: PBMCs or T cells enriched from blood (not recorded which). Source of these receptors: a man aged 35 to 55 with acute COVID-19.

This chain links TRBV28 with TRBJ2-7; possibly TRBD1 for D (6 bases). Germline CDR1 is MDHEN and CDR2 is SYDVKM. The CDR3 runs 17 residues. The V end lost 6 bases, the J end lost 2 bases, and 23 bases lay between the germline ends. The CDR3 region is CASSPTTQGTGAYEQYF. The CDR3, as DNA: TGTGCCAGCAGCCCAACTACACAGGGAACTGGAGCCTACGAGCAGTACTTC.

This sequence joins TRBV25-1 and TRBJ1-3, with 8 nucleotides matching TRBD1. Germline lookup yields CDR1 MGHDK and CDR2 SYGVNS. The CDR3 covers 16 residues. V was clipped by 3 bases and J by 0 bases; unmatched bases: 4. CDR3 loop: CASSDPGTGSGNTIYF. CDR3 bases: TGTGCCAGCAGTGATCCCGGGACAGGCTCTGGAAACACCATATATTTT.

This rearrangement joins TRBV5-6 to TRBJ1-1; D is unresolved. Trimming shortened V by 5 bases and J by 1 base, and 9 bases separated the two germline ends. Per germline, CDR1 SGHDT and CDR2 YYEEEE. The CDR3 runs 13 residues. The CDR3 region has the DNA TGTGCCAGCAGGTCCCGGGGGAACACTGAAGCTTTCTTT. Amino acids: CASRSRGNTEAFF.

This clone was found many times. This chain links TRBV2 with TRBJ2-7; a weak D match, TRBD1 (6 bases). Between the trimmed V and J ends, which lost 1 base and 1 base, there was a span of 11 bases. The CDR3 has 15 residues. Germline V gene sequence: CDR1 SNHLY, CDR2 FYNNEI. The CDR3 coding sequence is TGTGCCAGCAGTGAAGGGACAGTCCTTTCCTACGAGCAGTACTTC. It translates to CASSEGTVLSYEQYF. Combining the CDR3 with reference TRBV2 and TRBJ2-7 gives the whole variable domain EPEVTQTPSHQVTQMGQEVILRCVPISNHLYFYWYRQILGQKVEFLVSFYNNEISEKSEIFDDQFSVERPDGSNFTLKIRSTKLEDSAMYFCASSEGTVLSYEQYFGPGTRLTVT.

V and J are TRBV6-2 or TRBV6-3 and TRBJ1-5; D is uncertain. Germline values: CDR1 MNHEY, CDR2 SVGEGT. The CDR3 has 15 residues. The V and J ends lost 0 bases and 3 bases respectively, with 9 bases between them. The CDR3, as DNA: TGTGCCAGCAGTTACTCCCGACAACCCAATCAGCCCCAGCATTTT. It translates to CASSYSRQPNQPQHF.

V and J are TRBV7-9 and TRBJ1-3; tentative D call: TRBD1 (5 bases). Deletions cut 1 base from V and 8 bases from J, with 12 bases between. The CDR3 length is 14 residues. The germline V gene encodes CDR1 SEHNR and CDR2 FQNEAQ (reference sequence). This CDR3 is CASSLDRRFDTIYF. CDR3 nucleotide sequence: TGTGCCAGCAGCTTAGACAGGCGGTTTGACACCATATATTTT.

The V and J genes are TRBV9 and TRBJ2-1; TRBD2 matches at 7 bases. The V segment lost 0 bases and the J segment 0 bases; nucleotides outside the gene matches: 6. The CDR3 runs 17 residues. Germline V gives CDR1 SGDLS, CDR2 YYNGEE. This CDR3 reads CASSVDVGGSSYNEQFF. The CDR3 DNA follows: TGTGCCAGCAGCGTAGACGTGGGAGGGAGCTCCTACAATGAGCAGTTCTTC.

The genes are TRBV5-1 and TRBJ1-2; 7 bases line up with TRBD1. Trimming at V came to 4 bases and at J to 8 bases, leaving 11 bases not matched to a gene. Germline V gene data show CDR1 as SGHRS and CDR2 as YFSETQ. The length of the CDR3 is 14 residues. CDR3 sequence: CASSPDRVIGGYTF. CDR3 DNA: TGCGCCAGCAGCCCCGACAGGGTAATAGGCGGCTACACCTTC.

This chain links TRBV9 with TRBJ2-3; TRBD1 aligns across 7 bases. Germline CDR1 SGDLS, CDR2 YYNGEE. The CDR3 totals 16 residues. Trimming cost V 4 bases and J 2 bases; bases outside gene matches: 10. CDR3 in amino acids: CASSLPGTADTDTQYF. In DNA, the CDR3 is TGTGCCAGCAGCCTCCCGGGGACAGCGGACACAGATACGCAGTATTTT. Variable domain in full (rest from reference TRBV9 and TRBJ2-3): DSGVTQTPKHLITATGQRVTLRCSPRSGDLSVYWYQQSLDQGLQFLIQYYNGEERAKGNILERFSAQQFPDLHSELNLSSLELGDSALYFCASSLPGTADTDTQYFGPGTRLTVL.

The chain recombines TRBV7-9 with TRBJ1-1, with TRBD1 as a possible D gene (6 bases). Germline V CDR1 and CDR2: SEHNR, FQNEAQ (reference sequence). CDR3 length: 14 residues. Trimming shortened V by 1 base and J by 4 bases, and 10 bases separated the two germline ends. CDR3 protein: CASSLDRAVTEAFF. CDR3 nucleotides: TGTGCCAGCAGCTTAGACAGGGCCGTCACTGAAGCTTTCTTT.

This chain uses TRBV19 with TRBJ1-1; 8 nucleotides agree with TRBD1. The length of the CDR3 is 13 residues. In germline, CDR1 is LNHDA, CDR2 SQIVND (reference sequence). V was clipped by 6 bases and J by 5 bases; unmatched bases: 5. Here the CDR3 DNA reads TGTGCCAGTAGGGTGGGACAGGCAACTGAAGCTTTCTTT. It is translated as CASRVGQATEAFF. Supplemented by reference TRBV19 and TRBJ1-1, the full variable domain reads DGGITQSPKYLFRKEGQNVTLSCEQNLNHDAMYWYRQDPGQGLRLIYYSQIVNDFQKGDIAEGYSVSREKKESFPLTVTSAQKNPTAFYLCASRVGQATEAFFGQGTRLTVV.

This sequence joins TRBV18 and TRBJ2-6; maybe TRBD1 (5 bases). V dropped 4 bases and J dropped 4 bases, with 8 bases sitting between them. The CDR3 runs to 14 residues. Germline V gene sequence: CDR1 KGHSH, CDR2 LQKENI. This chain's CDR3 is CASSQGIGANVLTF. The CDR3 nucleotides read TGTGCCAGCTCACAGGGGATCGGGGCCAACGTCCTGACTTTC.

As to this clone: In the same sample, other DNA sequences code for this CDR3. J is TRBJ2-7 and V is TRBV7-6, with 11 nucleotides matching TRBD2. CDR1 is SGHVS and CDR2 is FNYEAQ in the germline V gene. This CDR3 has 15 residues. With V trimmed by 5 bases and J by 0 bases, 3 bases remained unmatched. The CDR3 DNA follows: TGTGCCAGCAGCCGGACTAGCGGGTCCTCCTACGAGCAGTACTTC. This codes for CASSRTSGSSYEQYF.

The chain joins TRBV29-1 to TRBJ1-2, with 9 bases lining up with TRBD1. Germline V lookup: CDR1 SQVTM, CDR2 ANQGSEA. V dropped 7 bases and J dropped 6; count of bases not matched to a gene: 9. CDR3 length: 13 residues. CDR3 region: CSAGSGQGNGYTF. The CDR3 DNA reads TGCAGCGCAGGCTCGGGACAGGGAAATGGCTACACCTTC. The full variable domain, with the rest looked up from reference TRBV29-1 and TRBJ1-2, is SAVISQKPSRDICQRGTSLTIQCQVDSQVTMMFWYRQQPGQSLTLIATANQGSEATYESGFVIDKFPISRPNLTFSTLTVSNMSPEDSSIYLCSAGSGQGNGYTFGSGTRLTVV.

The rearrangement joins TRBV7-6 to TRBJ2-5, with D maybe TRBD2 (6 bases). This CDR3 comprises 17 residues. Germline assignment: CDR1 SGHVS and CDR2 FNYEAQ. The V end lost 5 bases, the J end lost 1 base, and 20 bases lay between the germline ends. CDR3 region: CASSRLSGGGAQETQYF. In DNA, the CDR3 is TGTGCCAGCAGCCGACTGAGCGGTGGAGGGGCCCAAGAGACCCAGTACTTC.